The 22 T cell receptor beta chains reported below all come from one sample, sequenced in a study of CD8 T cells in Susac syndrome. The RNA, about 0.45 to 1 ug, was put through reverse transcription using random hexamers. TCRdb re-called the immunoSEQ multiplex PCR reads with MiXCR, one entry per CDR3 protein. The data show roughly 200,000 distinct CDR3 sequences, with 75% to 95% seen just once and 0.085% to 0.1% held by the top ten. Sequencing was performed on CD4+ T cells from PBMCs. The receptors stem from a human donor with Susac syndrome.

The chain couples TRBV18 to TRBJ1-1; D is unresolved. This CDR3 comprises 14 residues. V gave up 1 base and J gave up 3 bases, with 9 bases separating them. The V gene's germline CDR1 is KGHSH and CDR2 LQKENI. The CDR3 reads CASSPLRADTEAFF. The DNA of the CDR3 is TGTGCCAGCTCACCACTCCGAGCAGACACTGAAGCTTTCTTT. Variable domain in full (rest from reference TRBV18 and TRBJ1-1): NAGVMQNPRHLVRRRGQEARLRCSPMKGHSHVYWYRQLPEEGLKFMVYLQKENIIDESGMPKERFSAEFPKEGPSILRIQQVVRGDSAAYFCASSPLRADTEAFFGQGTRLTVV.

The chain combines TRBV4-1 with TRBJ2-7; 8 bases line up with TRBD2. Germline V gene lookup returns CDR1 MGHRA and CDR2 YSYEKL. Trimming at V came to 2 bases and at J to 6 bases, leaving 9 bases not matched to a gene. CDR3 size: 15 residues. The CDR3 region has the DNA TGCGCCAGCAGCCAACTCTGGCGGGGGGCTTCCGAGCAGTACTTC. It encodes CASSQLWRGASEQYF.

The chain recombines TRBV19 with TRBJ1-2; a weak D match, TRBD1 (5 bases). Looked up from germline, CDR1 is LNHDA and CDR2 is SQIVND (reference sequence). Trimming shortened V by 4 bases and J by 2 bases, and 11 bases separated the two germline ends. This CDR3 region has 14 residues. The CDR3 region is CASSTTGFNYGYTF. DNA for the CDR3: TGTGCCAGTAGTACTACAGGATTCAACTATGGCTACACCTTC.

The V gene is TRBV30, the J gene TRBJ1-4; a weak D match, TRBD1 (5 bases). The V end was cut by 8 bases, the J end by 7 bases, with 17 bases between. Germline CDR1 reads GTSNPN; CDR2 reads SVGIG (reference sequence). The CDR3 is 13 amino acids. CDR3 coding DNA: TGTGCCGGAGGGAGGGAGGGGAGTGAAAAACTGTTTTTT. It encodes CAGGREGSEKLFF.

The chain joins TRBV5-5 to TRBJ2-3; 9 bases fit TRBD1. The trim removed 0 bases at V and 3 bases at J, leaving 8 bases unmatched. Germline CDR1 is SGHKS and CDR2 is YYEKEE (reference sequence). The CDR3 spans 17 residues. The CDR3 nucleotides are TGTGCCAGCAGCTTGGGACAGGGGGTCCCAGGGACAGATACGCAGTATTTT. Residues: CASSLGQGVPGTDTQYF.

This clonotype was picked up one time. The chain is built from TRBV15 and TRBJ2-7, with 11 bases fitting TRBD2. The germline V gene encodes CDR1 LNHNV and CDR2 YYDKDF (reference sequence). After removal of 1 base from V and 4 bases from J, the junction contained 3 bases not matched to a gene. This CDR3 is 15 amino acids long. The CDR3 sequence is CATSRGLAGNYEQYF. CDR3 in DNA: TGTGCCACCAGCAGAGGACTAGCGGGGAATTACGAGCAGTACTTC.

The chain joins TRBV18 to TRBJ2-7; possible D gene TRBD1, 6 bases. The CDR3 totals 15 residues. Germline V gene sequence: CDR1 KGHSH, CDR2 LQKENI. Deletions cut 4 bases from V and 2 bases from J, with 15 bases between. The CDR3 nucleotides read TGTGCCAGCTCACGCATCCCGGACAGCACCTACGAGCAGTACTTC. Translating it yields CASSRIPDSTYEQYF.

The chain combines TRBV13 with TRBJ2-2, with TRBD1 matching 7 bases. The CDR3 is 22 residues long. The J segment lost 1 base and the V segment lost 1 base, leaving 21 bases of the junction unmatched. Germline V CDR1 and CDR2: PRHDT, FYEKMQ (reference sequence). The CDR3 here is CASSLEFRGQSFSFLNTGELFF. CDR3 nucleotides: TGTGCCAGCAGCTTAGAGTTTCGGGGACAGAGCTTCTCATTCTTGAACACCGGGGAGCTGTTTTTT.

This sequence joins TRBV28 and TRBJ2-6; 7 bases agree with TRBD2. The germline V gene encodes CDR1 MDHEN and CDR2 SYDVKM. The CDR3 sequence is 18 residues long. Unmatched junction bases numbered 8, after V lost 3 bases and J lost 0 bases. For the CDR3, the DNA is TGTGCCAGCAGTTTCCCGCTCGGCGGGAGCTCTGGGGCCAACGTCCTGACTTTC. It yields the protein CASSFPLGGSSGANVLTF.

V usage is TRBV5-6 and J usage is TRBJ2-4, with 8 bases matching TRBD2. The germline gives CDR1 SGHDT, CDR2 YYEEEE. CDR3 size: 14 residues. V lost 0 bases to trimming and J lost 7 bases; unmatched junction nucleotides: 3. The CDR3 sequence is CASSLASGRNIQYF. The CDR3 coding sequence is TGTGCCAGCAGCTTGGCTAGCGGGCGGAACATTCAGTACTTC.

The chain is built from TRBV9 and TRBJ2-6; D call uncertain. From germline, CDR1 is SGDLS and CDR2 YYNGEE. Trimming took 0 bases from V and 3 from J, leaving 4 bases between them. This CDR3 contains 14 residues. CDR3 sequence (DNA): TGTGCCAGCAGCGTAGAGGTTGGGGCCAACGTCCTGACTTTC. This encodes CASSVEVGANVLTF.

The genes are TRBV14 and TRBJ1-1, with D tentatively TRBD1 (5 bases). From germline, CDR1 is SGHDN and CDR2 FVKESK. The length of the CDR3 is 12 residues. Trimming removed 1 base from V and 7 bases from J, with 7 bases in between. CDR3 DNA sequence: TGTGCCAGCAGCCAAGGGGGCAGTGAAGCTTTCTTT. This sequence encodes CASSQGGSEAFF. Full variable domain (remainder filled in from reference TRBV14 and TRBJ1-1): EAGVTQFPSHSVIEKGQTVTLRCDPISGHDNLYWYRRVMGKEIKFLLHFVKESKQDESGMPNNRFLAERTGGTYSTLKVQPAELEDSGVYFCASSQGGSEAFFGQGTRLTVV.

The chain joins TRBV10-3 to TRBJ2-1, with 12 bases that match TRBD2. The germline V gene has CDR1 ENHRY and CDR2 SYGVKD. The trim removed 6 bases at V and 9 bases at J, leaving 9 bases unmatched. The CDR3 covers 15 residues. The CDR3 here is CAISLTSGGSFEQFF. The CDR3 region has the DNA TGTGCCATCAGCCTGACTAGCGGGGGATCGTTTGAGCAGTTCTTC.

V usage is TRBV21-1 and J usage is TRBJ1-4. TRBV21-1 is a pseudogene. The CDR3 has 16 residues. This CDR3 is CASSKGGVREGEKLFF. The DNA for the CDR3 is TGTGCCAGCAGCAAAGGAGGAGTGAGAGAGGGCGAAAAACTGTTTTTT.

The chain employs TRBV15 and TRBJ1-1, with D maybe TRBD1 (6 bases). Trimming left V 6 bases short and J 4 bases short, with 15 bases between. This CDR3 has 14 residues. CDR1 and CDR2 from the germline V gene are LNHNV and YYDKDF (reference sequence). The CDR3 sequence: CATSQQGSGTEAFF. CDR3 coding DNA: TGTGCCACCAGTCAACAGGGTAGCGGCACTGAAGCTTTCTTT.

V gene TRBV29-1 combines with J gene TRBJ1-1, with 8 positions matching TRBD1. With 7 bases clipped from V and 6 bases from J, the junction kept 10 bases outside the gene matches. In germline, CDR1 is SQVTM, CDR2 ANQGSEA. The CDR3 is made up of 13 amino acids. The chain's CDR3 is CSGYRGARPEAFF. The CDR3, as DNA: TGCAGCGGTTACAGGGGGGCGAGGCCTGAAGCTTTCTTT. Drawing the rest from reference TRBV29-1 and TRBJ1-1, the complete variable domain is SAVISQKPSRDICQRGTSLTIQCQVDSQVTMMFWYRQQPGQSLTLIATANQGSEATYESGFVIDKFPISRPNLTFSTLTVSNMSPEDSSIYLCSGYRGARPEAFFGQGTRLTVV.

The chain joins TRBV19 to TRBJ2-5; 9 bases fit TRBD2. CDR3 length: 16 amino acids. CDR1 is LNHDA and CDR2 is SQIVND in the germline V gene (reference sequence). Unmatched junction bases numbered 9, after V lost 3 bases and J lost 4 bases. The CDR3 bases are TGTGCCAGTAGTATCGGGAATAGCGGGAGAGGAGAGACCCAGTACTTC. Its protein is CASSIGNSGRGETQYF.

The genes are TRBV5-6 and TRBJ2-1; 7 nucleotides match TRBD1. Germline CDR1 and CDR2: SGHDT and YYEEEE. CDR3 length: 15 amino acids. With V trimmed by 0 bases and J by 4 bases, 4 bases remained unmatched. The CDR3 region is CASSLGQGRYNEQFF. The CDR3 DNA follows: TGTGCCAGCAGCTTGGGACAGGGAAGATACAATGAGCAGTTCTTC.

V gene TRBV10-3 combines with J gene TRBJ1-1, with D perhaps TRBD1 (5 bases). The ends were cut back, 10 bases at V and 1 base at J, with 10 bases in the middle. The CDR3 extends over 12 amino acids. Per the germline V gene, CDR1 is ENHRY and CDR2 is SYGVKD. For the CDR3, the DNA is TGTGCCACCGGGACGGGGAACACTGAAGCTTTCTTT. It specifies CATGTGNTEAFF.

The gene calls are TRBV20-1 and TRBJ2-7; D uncertain. Germline CDR1 and CDR2: DFQATT and SNEGSKA (reference sequence). This CDR3 is built from 12 residues. V lost 1 base to trimming and J lost 5 bases, with 9 bases between them. DNA of the CDR3: TGCAGTGCTAGAGTCGATTTAGACGAGCAGTACTTC. It codes for CSARVDLDEQYF.

The V gene is TRBV24-1, the J gene TRBJ2-1; D possibly corresponds to TRBD2 (6 bases). The CDR3 contains 16 residues. V was trimmed by 4 bases and J by 1 base, leaving 13 bases between them. Per the germline V gene, CDR1 is KGHDR and CDR2 is SFDVKD. The CDR3 loop reads CATSDSGAASYNEQFF. The CDR3 DNA reads TGTGCCACCAGTGACTCGGGAGCGGCTTCCTACAATGAGCAGTTCTTC.

This chain joins TRBV5-4 and TRBJ2-5; possibly TRBD1 for D (8 bases). V lost 5 bases and J 2 bases, leaving 16 bases between the germline ends. This CDR3 is built from 15 residues. Germline CDR1 and CDR2: SGHNT and YYREEE (reference sequence). The CDR3 here is CASSSTGEGQETQYF. The CDR3 DNA is TGTGCCAGCAGTTCGACAGGGGAGGGACAAGAGACCCAGTACTTC.